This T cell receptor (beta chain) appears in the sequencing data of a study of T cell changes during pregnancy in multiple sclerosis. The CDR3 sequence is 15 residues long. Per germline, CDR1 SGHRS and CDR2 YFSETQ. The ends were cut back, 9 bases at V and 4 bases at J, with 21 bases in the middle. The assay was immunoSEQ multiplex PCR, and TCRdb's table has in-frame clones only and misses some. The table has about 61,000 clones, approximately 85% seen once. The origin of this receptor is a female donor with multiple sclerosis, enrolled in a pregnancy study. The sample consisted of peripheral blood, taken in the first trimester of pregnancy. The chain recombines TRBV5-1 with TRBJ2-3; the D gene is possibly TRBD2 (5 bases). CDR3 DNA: TGCGCCACCAAGTATCATGGCCAGGAGGCAGATACGCAGTATTTT. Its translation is CATKYHGQEADTQYF.